The 17 T cell receptor beta chains below come from one sample, sequenced in a study of shared clonotypes between healthy human individuals. The method was immunoSEQ multiplex PCR; TCRdb's version includes in-frame clones alone and lacks a portion of them. The sample has 1.5 million to 2.5 million clones, approximately 95% seen once. CD8 cells regarded as naive lacked CD45RO, were positively chosen for CCR7, and omitted terminally differentiated effector memory CD45RA+ cells. Sequencing was performed on naive CD8+ T cells sorted from blood. These receptors came from a man between 18 and 29 years old in good health.

The V call is TRBV28, the J call TRBJ2-1; 12 bases line up with TRBD1. CDR1 MDHEN and CDR2 SYDVKM come from the germline V gene. The CDR3 sequence is 15 residues long. After removal of 6 bases from V and 8 bases from J, the junction contained 8 bases not matched to a gene. The CDR3 sequence is CASRSRDRGRDEQFF. The DNA for the CDR3 is TGTGCCAGCAGATCACGGGACAGGGGGCGGGATGAGCAGTTCTTC.

The chain recombines TRBV5-1 with TRBJ1-1, with 8 bases identical to TRBD1. The CDR3 has 12 residues. Germline CDR1 and CDR2: SGHRS and YFSETQ. The V and J ends lost 4 bases and 5 bases, in that order; junction bases with no gene match: 1. In DNA form, the CDR3 reads TGCGCCAGCAGCCAGGGGGCGACTGAAGCTTTCTTT. Amino acids: CASSQGATEAFF.

The chain joins TRBV7-8 to TRBJ2-7, with TRBD2 matching 7 bases. J lost 0 bases, V lost 2 bases, and 7 bases had no gene match. CDR3 length: 16 amino acids. Germline V gene data show CDR1 as SGHVS and CDR2 as FQNEAQ. In DNA form, the CDR3 reads TGTGCCAGCAGCTTATCCCCTAGCGGAAGCTCCTACGAGCAGTACTTC. It yields the protein CASSLSPSGSSYEQYF.

The V gene is TRBV2, the J gene TRBJ1-3; unclear D gene. Trimming left V 2 bases short and J 3 bases short, with 8 bases between. The CDR3 totals 14 residues. CDR1 and CDR2 (germline): SNHLY, FYNNEI. The CDR3 protein is CASSEPGFGNTIYF. For the CDR3, the DNA is TGTGCCAGCAGTGAACCGGGGTTTGGAAACACCATATATTTT.

The genes are TRBV4-3 and TRBJ2-2; D not resolved. Looked up from germline, CDR1 is LGHNA and CDR2 is YSLEER. The CDR3 extends over 14 amino acids. V lost 4 bases, J lost 3 bases, and 9 bases lay in between. CDR3 sequence: CASSLRSDTGELFF. The CDR3 DNA reads TGCGCCAGCAGCCTCCGCAGCGACACCGGGGAGCTGTTTTTT.

The chain uses TRBV19 and TRBJ1-1; TRBD1 matches 8 bases. Per germline, CDR1 LNHDA and CDR2 SQIVND (reference sequence). After removal of 3 bases from V and 3 bases from J, the junction contained 9 bases not matched to a gene. The CDR3 loop spans 16 amino acids. The DNA for the CDR3 is TGTGCCAGTAGTATGGGCAGGGGGCACTGGTACACTGAAGCTTTCTTT. Its protein is CASSMGRGHWYTEAFF.

This clone is a singleton in its sample. V gene TRBV9 combines with J gene TRBJ2-1; 8 nucleotides line up with TRBD2. With V trimmed by 0 bases and J by 5 bases, 4 bases remained unmatched. The germline CDR1 and CDR2 sequences are SGDLS and YYNGEE. The CDR3 is made up of 15 amino acids. CDR3 amino acids: CASSVDGGANNEQFF. Here the CDR3 DNA reads TGTGCCAGCAGCGTAGACGGGGGGGCCAACAATGAGCAGTTCTTC.

The chain combines TRBV11-2 with TRBJ1-6; D is perhaps TRBD1 (5 bases). CDR1 is SGHAT, CDR2 FQNNGV, per germline. This CDR3 is built from 16 residues. The V and J ends lost 1 base and 7 bases respectively, with 14 bases between them. The CDR3 reads CASSLGSGGGNSPLHF. CDR3 nucleotide sequence: TGTGCCAGCAGCTTAGGGTCGGGGGGAGGCAATTCACCCCTCCACTTT.

The chain combines TRBV5-5 with TRBJ2-7; tentative D call: TRBD1 (6 bases). The germline CDR1 and CDR2 sequences are SGHKS and YYEKEE (reference sequence). Deletions cut 0 bases from V and 3 bases from J, with 19 bases between. The CDR3 covers 17 residues. The CDR3 DNA is TGTGCCAGCAGCTTGGGACCGGGACATCCTGATTACTACGAGCAGTACTTC. Protein sequence: CASSLGPGHPDYYEQYF.

As to this clone: The identical CDR3 is also encoded by other nucleotide sequences in the sample. The chain has TRBV5-4 and TRBJ2-7, with no clear D. This CDR3 region has 13 residues. V was shortened by 2 bases and J by 1 base, with 7 bases between the two germline ends. CDR1 is SGHNT and CDR2 is YYREEE in the germline V gene (reference sequence). CDR3 sequence: CASSFDTSYEQYF. CDR3 in DNA: TGTGCCAGCAGCTTTGACACGTCCTACGAGCAGTACTTC.

CDR3 DNA: TGTGCCAGCAGCGGGAGGACAGGGCATACCGGGGAGCTGTTTTTT. This sequence encodes CASSGRTGHTGELFF. This chain links TRBV9 with TRBJ2-2; 8 bases match TRBD1. Germline V gene sequence: CDR1 SGDLS, CDR2 YYNGEE. V gave up 3 bases and J gave up 5 bases; unmatched junction bases: 6. The CDR3 totals 15 residues.

This chain joins TRBV19 and TRBJ2-7, with TRBD1 matching 9 bases. After removal of 3 bases from V and 1 base from J, the junction contained 7 bases not matched to a gene. This CDR3 contains 16 residues. The germline gives CDR1 LNHDA, CDR2 SQIVND (reference sequence). As DNA, the CDR3 is TGTGCCAGTAGTATTTTACCGGGACAGGGATCCTACGAGCAGTACTTC. Amino acids: CASSILPGQGSYEQYF.

This sequence joins TRBV4-2 and TRBJ1-2; 7 bases fit TRBD1. Germline V gene sequence: CDR1 LGHNA, CDR2 YNFKEQ. J gave up 7 bases and V 1 base, and 9 bases lay outside the gene matches. The CDR3 covers 15 residues. The CDR3 DNA reads TGTGCCAGCAGCCAAGCTAACCAGGGGGAAACTGGCTACACCTTC. This encodes CASSQANQGETGYTF.

This sequence joins TRBV27 and TRBJ1-6; D not resolved. The CDR3 totals 15 residues. V was trimmed by 6 bases and J by 7 bases, leaving 16 bases between them. In germline, CDR1 is MNHEY, CDR2 SMNVEV (reference sequence). CDR3 region: CASSHTTPLNSPLHF. The CDR3 region has the DNA TGTGCCAGCAGCCATACTACGCCTCTGAATTCACCCCTCCACTTT.

This chain uses TRBV12-2 with TRBJ2-7. TRBV12-2 is labeled a pseudogene. CDR3 length equals 15 residues. CDR3 loop: CASRLTPDGTYEQYF. As DNA, the CDR3 is TGTGCAAGTCGCTTAACCCCCGACGGTACCTACGAGCAGTACTTC.

V gene TRBV4-1 combines with J gene TRBJ2-7; D possibly uses TRBD1 or TRBD2 (6 bases each). V lost 2 bases and J 2 bases, leaving 13 bases between the germline ends. Germline-derived CDR1 and CDR2 are MGHRA and YSYEKL. This CDR3 region has 15 residues. In DNA, the CDR3 is TGCGCCAGCAGCCAACTCGGGGGCAGTGCCTACGAGCAGTACTTC. Residues: CASSQLGGSAYEQYF.

The chain has TRBV27 and TRBJ2-5; 10 bases are shared with TRBD1. The last part of the DNA fits TRBJ2-7 better; the J call may be wrong. The CDR3 contains 15 residues. The germline V gene encodes CDR1 MNHEY and CDR2 SMNVEV (reference sequence). This CDR3 reads CASSGVGTGEVEQYF. The CDR3 DNA sequence: TGTGCCAGCAGTGGGGTCGGGACAGGGGAGGTCGAGCAGTACTTC.